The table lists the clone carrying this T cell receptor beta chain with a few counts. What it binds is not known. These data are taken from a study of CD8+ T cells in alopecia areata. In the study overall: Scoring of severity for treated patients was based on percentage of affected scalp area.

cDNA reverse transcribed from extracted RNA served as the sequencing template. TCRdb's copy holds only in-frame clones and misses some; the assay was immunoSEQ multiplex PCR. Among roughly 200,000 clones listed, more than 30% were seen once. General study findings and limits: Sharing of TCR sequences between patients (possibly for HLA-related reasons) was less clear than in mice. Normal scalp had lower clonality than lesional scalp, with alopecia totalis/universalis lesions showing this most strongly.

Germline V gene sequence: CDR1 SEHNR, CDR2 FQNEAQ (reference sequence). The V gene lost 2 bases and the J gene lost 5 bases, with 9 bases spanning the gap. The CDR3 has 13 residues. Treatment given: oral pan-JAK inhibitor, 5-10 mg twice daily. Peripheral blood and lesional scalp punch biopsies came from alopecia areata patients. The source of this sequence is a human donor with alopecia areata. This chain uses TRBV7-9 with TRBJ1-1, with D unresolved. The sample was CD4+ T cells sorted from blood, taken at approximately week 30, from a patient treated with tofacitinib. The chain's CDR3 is CASSLPRRTEAFF. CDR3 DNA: TGTGCCAGCAGCTTACCTAGGAGGACTGAAGCTTTCTTT.